This T cell receptor beta chain was found in a study of shared clonotypes between healthy human individuals (dated by TCRdb to 2020 to 2021). Regarding the complete study: Three men and a couple of women, aged 18 to 49 years, made up the cohort. For each donor, CD4 naive and CD4 memory were each run on three plates, CD8 naive on two plates, and CD8 memory on one plate. The study deeply sequenced blood TCR repertoires of about 5 healthy adults to estimate repertoire size and the extent of clonotype sharing between individuals. To increase sequencing depth and limit assay-specific biases, different laboratories used diverse techniques to prepare libraries and sequence TCR repertoires. Leukapheresis yielded between about 0.9 and 9.5 billion PBMCs per donor. What the authors observed across the whole study: Sampling was restricted to blood, and TCR repertoires in tissues likely differ from the TCR repertoires found in blood. Based on pairwise subsampling, the degree of clonotype sharing among donors was expected to be affected by sequencing depth. Because the study included only a small number of donors, the genetic and exposure-history diversity represented was limited. Rarefaction of sorted-subset datasets indicated incomplete sequencing despite the large sequencing depth. Sharing across a handful of donors was observed for about 5% of naive CD4, under 4% of naive CD8, about 2.3% of memory CD4, and 0.4% of memory CD8 clonotypes. Compared with non-shared clonotypes, clonotypes shared by all four sorted-subset donors had higher generation probabilities. Naive subsets generally had larger estimated clonotype richness than memory subsets did.

Remarks on this clone: What this receptor recognizes is not known. No per-base quality is available; no much larger clone lies one base away.

Using the deep immunoSEQ assay, multiplex PCR amplified TCR CDR3 regions from genomic DNA. Extracted genomic DNA from each cell subset was spread evenly across all wells of several immunoSEQ 96-well plates, with each plate serving as a replicate. For sorted subsets, about 200 ng genomic DNA, equal to 25,000 to 35,000 T cell genomes, was loaded into each replicate PCR. The purified libraries were quantified using a Qubit 3.0 fluorometer, sized with a Bioanalyzer 2100, and then quantified again using the KAPA Library Quantification kit. Each immunoSEQ 96-well plate was sequenced on its own single-read 150-cycle Illumina NextSeq 550 flow cell. On the study's bioinformatics: Because the immunoSEQ output included only junctional sequences and no quality scores, the filtering could not be the same as the filtering used for full-length reads. To assign V/J genes and CDR3, sequences were annotated using PyIR, a Python wrapper for IgBLAST v1.9, with IMGT germline references. Reads were filtered out if the reads had weak V/J assignments (E-value above 1e-6), no CDR3, stop codons, out-of-frame junctions, or ambiguous translated residues. V3J clonotypes were defined by identical inferred V gene, J gene, and CDR3 amino acid sequence. Percentage overlap between repertoires was calculated by dividing the number of shared unique clonotypes by the size of the smaller repertoire. Three approaches were used to assess repertoire richness: RTK rarefaction, the Chao1 estimator, and Recon v2.1 estimates of unobserved clonotypes. Generation probabilities for all TCRbeta clonotypes obtained by the gDNA method from a handful of donors were computed using OLGA. TCRdb stores this immuneACCESS table with in-frame sequences only. Part of the clones is absent; in the studies checked, under half of the shortfall reflects unresolved V genes, and no reason is known for the rest. V and J calls and clone size come straight from that table; D and trimming were deduced from the DNA. This sample is represented by under 300,000 clones; 60% to 70% of them were singletons. Around 10% of the sample goes to the ten largest clones.

The junction carries 13 bases between V and J, which are trimmed by 6 bases and 5 bases respectively. Measured from the cysteine to the phenylalanine, the CDR3 is 13 residues long. Solely the CDR3 DNA is kept, with 39 bases framed from the first base. In the germline V gene, CDR1 corresponds to ENHRY and CDR2 to SYGVKD. Donors were healthy HIV-negative adults with no recently reported acute infections or vaccinations. All donors were Caucasian adults living in Nashville, Tennessee, USA. CD4+ T cells were enriched by magnetic negative selection, after which naive cells were positively selected on CD45RA and the negative fraction was taken as the memory subset. Blood was obtained by leukapheresis, after which PBMCs were separated by Ficoll-Histopaque density gradient centrifugation and cryopreserved in liquid nitrogen vapor phase. Purity and quantity of every magnetically sorted T cell population were checked by analytical flow cytometry. From each sorted fraction, genomic DNA was isolated and quantified by UV absorbance on a Nanodrop 2000c.

The sequence came from a man younger than 45 in good health. This receptor chain uses TRBV10-3 and TRBJ2-5, and possibly TRBD2, on 7 matching bases. Sequencing was performed on memory CD4+ T cells sorted from blood. Reading the label with the study, this specimen's cell subset or site is: CD45RA-negative fraction. The CDR3 reads CAISLGGPETQYF. The DNA is TGTGCCATCAGCCTCGGGGGGCCCGAGACCCAGTACTTC.